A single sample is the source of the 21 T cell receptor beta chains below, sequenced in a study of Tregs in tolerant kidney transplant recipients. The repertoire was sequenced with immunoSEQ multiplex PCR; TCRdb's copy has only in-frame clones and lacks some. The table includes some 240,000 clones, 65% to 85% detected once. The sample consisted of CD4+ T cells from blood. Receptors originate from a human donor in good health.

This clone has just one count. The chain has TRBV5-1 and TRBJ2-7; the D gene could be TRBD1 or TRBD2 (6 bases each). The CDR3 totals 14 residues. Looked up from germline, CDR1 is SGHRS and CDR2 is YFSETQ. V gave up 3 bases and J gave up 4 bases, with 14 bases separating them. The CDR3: CASSSGLGGYEQYF. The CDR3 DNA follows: TGCGCCAGCAGCTCAGGATTAGGGGGGTACGAGCAGTACTTC. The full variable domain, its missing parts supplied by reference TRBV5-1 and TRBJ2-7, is KAGVTQTPRYLIKTRGQQVTLSCSPISGHRSVSWYQQTPGQGLQFLFEYFSETQRNKGNFPGRFSGRQFSNSRSEMNVSTLELGDSALYLCASSSGLGGYEQYFGPGTRLTVT.

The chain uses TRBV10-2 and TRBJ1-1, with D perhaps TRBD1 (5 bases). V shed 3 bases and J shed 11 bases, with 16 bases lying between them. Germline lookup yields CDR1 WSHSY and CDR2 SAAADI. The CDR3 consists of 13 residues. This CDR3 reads CASSESGAGVAFF. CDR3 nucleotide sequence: TGCGCCAGCAGTGAAAGTGGTGCGGGGGTCGCTTTCTTT.

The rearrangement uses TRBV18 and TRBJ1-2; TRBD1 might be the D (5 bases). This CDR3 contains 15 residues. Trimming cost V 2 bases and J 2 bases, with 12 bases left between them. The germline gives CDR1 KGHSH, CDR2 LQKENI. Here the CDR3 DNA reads TGTGCCAGCTCACCATTTCCCCAGGGAAACTATGGCTACACCTTC. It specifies CASSPFPQGNYGYTF.

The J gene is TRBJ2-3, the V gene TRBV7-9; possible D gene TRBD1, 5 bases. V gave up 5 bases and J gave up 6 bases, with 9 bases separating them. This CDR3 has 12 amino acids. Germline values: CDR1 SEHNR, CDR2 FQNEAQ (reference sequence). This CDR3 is CASSLHRDTQYF. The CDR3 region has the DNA TGTGCCAGCAGCCTCCACAGGGATACGCAGTATTTT.

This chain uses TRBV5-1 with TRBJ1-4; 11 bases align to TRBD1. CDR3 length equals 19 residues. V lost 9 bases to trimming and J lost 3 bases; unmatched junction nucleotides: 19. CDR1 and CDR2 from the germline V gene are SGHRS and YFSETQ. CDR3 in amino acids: CATRRGTDRGRRSNEKLFF. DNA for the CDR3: TGCGCCACACGGAGGGGTACGGACAGGGGGCGTAGGTCTAATGAAAAACTGTTTTTT. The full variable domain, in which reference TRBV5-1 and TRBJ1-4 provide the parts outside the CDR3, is KAGVTQTPRYLIKTRGQQVTLSCSPISGHRSVSWYQQTPGQGLQFLFEYFSETQRNKGNFPGRFSGRQFSNSRSEMNVSTLELGDSALYLCATRRGTDRGRRSNEKLFFGSGTQLSVL.

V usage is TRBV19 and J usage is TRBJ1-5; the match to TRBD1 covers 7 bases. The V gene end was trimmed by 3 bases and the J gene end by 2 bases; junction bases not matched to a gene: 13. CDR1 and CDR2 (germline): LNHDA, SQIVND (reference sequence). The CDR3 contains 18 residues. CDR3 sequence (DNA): TGTGCCAGTAGTATCGGCGTACCGGGACAGAGGCGCAATCAGCCCCAGCATTTT. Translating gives CASSIGVPGQRRNQPQHF.

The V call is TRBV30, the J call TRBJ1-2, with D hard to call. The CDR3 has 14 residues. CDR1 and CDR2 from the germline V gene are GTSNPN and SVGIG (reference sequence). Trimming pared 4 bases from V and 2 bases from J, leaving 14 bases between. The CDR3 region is CAWKRPGVNYGYTF. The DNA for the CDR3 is TGTGCCTGGAAGCGCCCCGGGGTCAACTATGGCTACACCTTC. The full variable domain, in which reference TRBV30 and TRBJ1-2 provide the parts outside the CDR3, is SQTIHQWPATLVQPVGSPLSLECTVEGTSNPNLYWYRQAAGRGLQLLFYSVGIGQISSEVPQNLSASRPQDRQFILSSKKLLLSDSGFYLCAWKRPGVNYGYTFGSGTRLTVV.

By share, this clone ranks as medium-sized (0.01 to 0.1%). This chain's CDR3 is CASSGDGRNTEAFF. CDR3 sequence (DNA): TGTGCCAGCAGCGGGGACGGACGGAACACTGAAGCTTTCTTT. The rearrangement links TRBV7-9 to TRBJ1-1; weak D call: TRBD1 (5 bases). Trimming left V 5 bases short and J 1 base short, with 11 bases between. Germline lookup yields CDR1 SEHNR and CDR2 FQNEAQ (reference sequence). The CDR3 sequence is 14 residues long.

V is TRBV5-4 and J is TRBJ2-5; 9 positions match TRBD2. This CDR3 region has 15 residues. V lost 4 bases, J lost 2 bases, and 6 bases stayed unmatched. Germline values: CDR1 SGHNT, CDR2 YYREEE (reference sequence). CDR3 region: CASSTGTSRQETQYF. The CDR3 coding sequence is TGTGCCAGCAGCACCGGGACTAGCCGGCAAGAGACCCAGTACTTC.

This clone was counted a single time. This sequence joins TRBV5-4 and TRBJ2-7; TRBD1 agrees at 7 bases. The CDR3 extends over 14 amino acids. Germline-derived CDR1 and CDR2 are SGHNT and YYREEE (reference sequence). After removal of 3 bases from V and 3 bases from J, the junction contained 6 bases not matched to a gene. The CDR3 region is CASSWAGQVYEQYF. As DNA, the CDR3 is TGTGCCAGCAGCTGGGCCGGACAGGTCTACGAGCAGTACTTC.

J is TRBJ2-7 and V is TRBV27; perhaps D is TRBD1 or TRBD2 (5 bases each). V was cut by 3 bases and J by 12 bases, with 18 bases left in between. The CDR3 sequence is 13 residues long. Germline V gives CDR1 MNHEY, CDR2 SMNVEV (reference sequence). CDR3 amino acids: CASSFGPTARGYF. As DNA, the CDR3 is TGTGCCAGCAGTTTTGGGCCAACAGCGAGGGGGTACTTC.

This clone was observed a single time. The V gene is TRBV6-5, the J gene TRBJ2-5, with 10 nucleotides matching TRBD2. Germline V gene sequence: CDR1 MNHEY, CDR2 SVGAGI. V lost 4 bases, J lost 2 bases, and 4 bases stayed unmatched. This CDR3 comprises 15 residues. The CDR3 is CASSSSGGGQETQYF. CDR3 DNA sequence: TGTGCCAGCAGTTCCAGCGGGGGGGGTCAAGAGACCCAGTACTTC.

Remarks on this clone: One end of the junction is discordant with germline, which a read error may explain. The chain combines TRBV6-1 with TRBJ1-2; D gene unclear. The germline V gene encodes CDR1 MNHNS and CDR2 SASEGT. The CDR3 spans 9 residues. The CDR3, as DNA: TGTGCCAGCAGTGAAGATGCAGTATTC. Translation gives CASSEDAVF.

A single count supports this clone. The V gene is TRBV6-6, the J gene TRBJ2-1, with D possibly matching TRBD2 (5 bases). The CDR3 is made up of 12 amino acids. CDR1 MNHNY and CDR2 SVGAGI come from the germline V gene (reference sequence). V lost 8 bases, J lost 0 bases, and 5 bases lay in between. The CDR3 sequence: CASGSSYNEQFF. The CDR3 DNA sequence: TGTGCCAGCGGGAGCTCCTACAATGAGCAGTTCTTC.

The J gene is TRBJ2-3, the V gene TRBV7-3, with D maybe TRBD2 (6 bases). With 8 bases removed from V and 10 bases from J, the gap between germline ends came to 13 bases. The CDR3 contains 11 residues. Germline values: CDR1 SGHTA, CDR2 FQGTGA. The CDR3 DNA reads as TGTGCCAGCGCGCTGGGGGGAGCGCAGTATTTT. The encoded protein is CASALGGAQYF. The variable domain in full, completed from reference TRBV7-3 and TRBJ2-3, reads GAGVSQTPSNKVTEKGKYVELRCDPISGHTALYWYRQSLGQGPEFLIYFQGTGAADDSGLPNDRFFAVRPEGSVSTLKIQRTERGDSAVYLCASALGGAQYFGPGTRLTVL.

The CDR3 is CASSLRETSEPSYEQYF. The CDR3, as DNA: TGTGCCAGCAGCTTGAGAGAAACTAGCGAGCCTTCCTACGAGCAGTACTTC. The chain recombines TRBV7-2 with TRBJ2-7; the match to TRBD2 covers 7 bases. Germline CDR1 SGHTA, CDR2 FQGNSA. V gave up 3 bases and J gave up 1 base; unmatched junction bases: 12. This CDR3 comprises 17 residues.

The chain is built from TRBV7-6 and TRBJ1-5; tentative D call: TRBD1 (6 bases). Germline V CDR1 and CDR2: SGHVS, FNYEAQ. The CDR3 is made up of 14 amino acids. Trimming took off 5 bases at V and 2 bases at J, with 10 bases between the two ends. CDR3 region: CASSPGQRNQPQHF. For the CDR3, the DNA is TGTGCCAGCAGCCCCGGACAGCGCAATCAGCCCCAGCATTTT.

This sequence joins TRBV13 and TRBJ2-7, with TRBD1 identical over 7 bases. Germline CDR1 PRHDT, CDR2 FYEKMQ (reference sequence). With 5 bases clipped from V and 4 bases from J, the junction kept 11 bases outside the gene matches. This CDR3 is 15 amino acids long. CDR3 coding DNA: TGTGCCAGCAGCATGGCCGGGACAGCCAGGTACGAGCAGTACTTC. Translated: CASSMAGTARYEQYF.

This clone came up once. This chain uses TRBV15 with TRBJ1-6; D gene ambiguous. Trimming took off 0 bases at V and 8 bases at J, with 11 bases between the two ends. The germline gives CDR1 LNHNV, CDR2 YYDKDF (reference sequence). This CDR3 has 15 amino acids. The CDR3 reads CATSRDRGRYSPLHF. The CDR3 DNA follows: TGTGCCACCAGCAGAGATCGCGGCCGTTATTCACCCCTCCACTTT.

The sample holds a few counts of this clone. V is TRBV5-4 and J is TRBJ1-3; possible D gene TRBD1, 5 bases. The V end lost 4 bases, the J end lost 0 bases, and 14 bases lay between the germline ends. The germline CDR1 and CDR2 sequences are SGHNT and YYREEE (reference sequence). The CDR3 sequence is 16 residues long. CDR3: CASSVEQVPSGNTIYF. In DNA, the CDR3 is TGTGCCAGCAGCGTAGAACAGGTTCCCTCTGGAAACACCATATATTTT.

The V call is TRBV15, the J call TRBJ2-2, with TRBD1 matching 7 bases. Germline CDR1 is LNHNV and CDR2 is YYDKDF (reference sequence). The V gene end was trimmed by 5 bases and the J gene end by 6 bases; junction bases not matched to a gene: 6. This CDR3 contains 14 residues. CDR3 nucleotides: TGTGCCACCAGCCCCAGACAGGGCCCCGGGGAGCTGTTTTTT. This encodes CATSPRQGPGELFF.